A selection of T cell receptor beta chains follows, all from one sample in a study of T-cell reconstitution after alpha-beta-depleted transplantation in children. TCRdb processed the PCR reads anew with MiXCR; each CDR3 protein has one entry. The sample holds about 240,000 distinct CDR3 sequences, over 20% seen once. Sequenced material: PBMCs, taken before TCRalphabeta/CD19-depleted stem cell transplant. These receptors were obtained from a girl aged 2-10 years with Fanconi anemia, due to receive a stem cell transplant. Both conserved end residues are part of each CDR3. Each record gives: V gene, CDR3 protein.

V gene: TRBV5-8; CDR3 protein: CASSWRTAENTGELFF
V gene: TRBV29-1; CDR3 protein: CSVGPDSYEQYF
V gene: TRBV7-3; CDR3 protein: CASSFSRTGTQGNQPQHF
V gene: TRBV12-3/TRBV12-4; CDR3 protein: CATNFGGDHNEQFF
V gene: TRBV29-1; CDR3 protein: CSVEWGRGETQYF
V gene: TRBV24-1; CDR3 protein: CATSGKGGQFF
V gene: TRBV27; CDR3 protein: CASRWTSGTDTQYF
V gene: TRBV29-1; CDR3 protein: CSVGGSADEQYF
V gene: TRBV20-1; CDR3 protein: CSARDGLANDNEQFF
V gene: TRBV29-1; CDR3 protein: CSVDSGEDGYTF
V gene: TRBV12-3/TRBV12-4; CDR3 protein: CASSPTTPYEQYF
V gene: TRBV7-6; CDR3 protein: CASSFSPGFSYNEQFF
V gene: TRBV12-3/TRBV12-4; CDR3 protein: CASSSREWGSPLHF
V gene: TRBV29-1; CDR3 protein: CSVRPRLSYEQYF
V gene: TRBV20-1; CDR3 protein: CSASGTGNQPQHF
V gene: TRBV20-1; CDR3 protein: CSARVRGMQPQHF
V gene: TRBV4-1; CDR3 protein: CASSRMWRADTQYF
V gene: TRBV7-2; CDR3 protein: CASSLKAGNTDTQYF
V gene: TRBV6-5; CDR3 protein: CASSYDGGDRAGQNYGYTF
V gene: TRBV20-1; CDR3 protein: CSARGLAGKNSYEQYF
V gene: TRBV12-3/TRBV12-4; CDR3 protein: CASSTRQLSYNEQFF
V gene: TRBV12-3/TRBV12-4; CDR3 protein: CASSSGQVDLGNTIYF
V gene: TRBV9; CDR3 protein: CASSARAILGGSYNEQFF
V gene: TRBV12-3/TRBV12-4; CDR3 protein: CASSLETSGVTTDTQYF
V gene: TRBV20-1; CDR3 protein: CSADRSVNQPQHF
V gene: TRBV24-1; CDR3 protein: CATSDLLDDEQFF
V gene: TRBV29-1; CDR3 protein: CSVGGSGLFGYTF
V gene: TRBV20-1; CDR3 protein: CSAKKPDSPLHF
V gene: TRBV20-1; CDR3 protein: CSARGLAQSSYNEQFF
V gene: TRBV29-1; CDR3 protein: CSVGTGGIGYGYTF
V gene: TRBV20-1; CDR3 protein: CSASQGVNQPQHF
V gene: TRBV25-1; CDR3 protein: CASSDSRPADEQFF
V gene: TRBV3-1; CDR3 protein: CASSLSYEQFF
V gene: TRBV6-2/TRBV6-3; CDR3 protein: CASSYPRGRGSYNEQFF
V gene: TRBV6-2/TRBV6-3; CDR3 protein: CASSYVLGSYNEQFF
V gene: TRBV28; CDR3 protein: CASSLGQANTEAFF
V gene: TRBV20-1; CDR3 protein: CSAGISKEGFYEQYF
V gene: TRBV28; CDR3 protein: CASSSTPGPRPEAFF
V gene: TRBV2; CDR3 protein: CASSQAGATQYF
V gene: TRBV3-1; CDR3 protein: CASSQDYYYNEQFF
V gene: TRBV12-3/TRBV12-4; CDR3 protein: CASSTGTDQETQYF
V gene: TRBV10-1; CDR3 protein: CASSPVVGLAGGDEQFF
V gene: TRBV27; CDR3 protein: CASRLIYRENTEAFF
V gene: TRBV11-1; CDR3 protein: CASSLWGVDRSYSGANVLTF
V gene: TRBV25-1; CDR3 protein: CASSDWGAGHNEQFF
V gene: TRBV5-1; CDR3 protein: CASSFGLAGGYNEQFF
V gene: TRBV4-2; CDR3 protein: CASSQDPDGSSYNEQFF
V gene: TRBV7-2; CDR3 protein: CASSGTGDYEQYF
V gene: TRBV20-1; CDR3 protein: CSASSPTTDTQYF
V gene: TRBV20-1; CDR3 protein: CSARPGLGVGELFF
V gene: TRBV5-1; CDR3 protein: CASSFGLAPNNEQFF
V gene: TRBV7-2; CDR3 protein: CASSLGAGVTWFF
V gene: TRBV29-1; CDR3 protein: CSSEGGLDNPNEQFF
V gene: TRBV12-3/TRBV12-4; CDR3 protein: CASSLEAGGYTEAFF